Each of the 25 T cell receptor beta chains below was sequenced from the same sample in a study of shared clonotypes between healthy human individuals. Profiled with immunoSEQ multiplex PCR; TCRdb holds only in-frame clones, not every one. The repertoire holds some 1,100,000 clones, about 80% seen once, with roughly 0.56% in the top ten. The sequenced material came from memory CD4+ T cells from PBMCs. As to subset: CD45RA-negative fraction. The receptors here all came from a man between 18 and 35 years old in good health. Some clones in this sample may be carry-over from other donors' samples.

V usage is TRBV11-3 and J usage is TRBJ2-7; D is unresolved. The CDR3 sequence is 14 residues long. V lost 1 base and J lost 0, with 7 bases in between. CDR1 SGHNT and CDR2 YENEEA come from the germline V gene. The CDR3 is CASSLGPDSYEQYF. The DNA of the CDR3 is TGTGCCAGCAGCTTAGGCCCCGACTCCTACGAGCAGTACTTC.

The chain couples TRBV28 to TRBJ1-5, with D possibly TRBD1 on 5 matching bases. Germline V gene lookup returns CDR1 MDHEN and CDR2 SYDVKM. Deletions cut 6 bases from V and 6 bases from J, with 15 bases between. CDR3 length: 14 residues. Here the CDR3 DNA reads TGTGCCAGCAGCTCCACCCTCGGGGGTCAGCCCCAGCATTTT. The encoded protein is CASSSTLGGQPQHF.

The rearrangement joins TRBV19 to TRBJ2-7; D call uncertain. The length of the CDR3 is 14 residues. Trimming shortened V by 10 bases and J by 0 bases, and 16 bases separated the two germline ends. Germline loops: CDR1 LNHDA, CDR2 SQIVND (reference sequence). The CDR3 DNA follows: TGTGCCACCCGGCCCCGGGCCAACTCCTACGAGCAGTACTTC. Encoded protein: CATRPRANSYEQYF.

This clone was seen a handful of times. The gene calls are TRBV5-1 and TRBJ2-2, with 7 bases matching TRBD2. CDR3 size: 17 residues. Germline CDR1 SGHRS, CDR2 YFSETQ. After removal of 0 bases from V and 3 bases from J, the junction contained 8 bases not matched to a gene. The CDR3 here is CASSLGLLREYTGELFF. CDR3 bases: TGCGCCAGCAGCTTGGGTTTATTGCGGGAGTACACCGGGGAGCTGTTTTTT.

V and J are TRBV6-1 and TRBJ2-7, with TRBD1 identical over 8 bases. Germline CDR1 MNHNS, CDR2 SASEGT. The junction had 4 bases not matched to a gene; V was cut back by 4 bases and J by 2 bases. The CDR3 length is 14 residues. CDR3 nucleotide sequence: TGTGCCAGCAGTGGGAGGACAGGGCCCTACGAGCAGTACTTC. Its protein product is CASSGRTGPYEQYF.

This rearrangement joins TRBV21-1 to TRBJ2-1; TRBD1, the table's D call, was not compared with the DNA. TRBV21-1 is classified as a pseudogene. CDR3 length: 17 amino acids. The CDR3 DNA reads as TGTGCCAGCAGGAACTTAGTGGGACAGGGGTTCTACAATGAGCAGTTCTTC. This codes for CASRNLVGQGFYNEQFF.

This chain uses TRBV28 with TRBJ2-1, with D perhaps matching TRBD2 (5 bases). Germline loops: CDR1 MDHEN, CDR2 SYDVKM. Trimming pared 5 bases from V and 4 bases from J, leaving 15 bases between. The CDR3 has 15 amino acids. As DNA, the CDR3 is TGTGCCAGCAGTGAGATGGGAGCACGATACAATGAGCAGTTCTTC. Encoded protein: CASSEMGARYNEQFF.

This clone was seen a few times. V gene TRBV9 combines with J gene TRBJ1-1; D may be TRBD1 (6 bases). Deletions cut 3 bases from V and 5 bases from J, with 17 bases between. This CDR3 contains 15 residues. CDR1 and CDR2 from the germline V gene are SGDLS and YYNGEE. The CDR3 coding sequence is TGTGCCAGCAGCGCCCTTGGGGGGCAGAGGACTGAAGCTTTCTTT. Protein: CASSALGGQRTEAFF.

The rearrangement links TRBV7-3 to TRBJ2-7, with TRBD2 identical over 11 bases. CDR1 is SGHTA, CDR2 FQGTGA, per germline. The CDR3 runs 14 residues. With V trimmed by 2 bases and J by 10 bases, 7 bases remained unmatched. Here the CDR3 reads CASSLGSGLAGQYF. CDR3 DNA sequence: TGTGCCAGCAGCTTAGGAAGTGGACTAGCGGGCCAGTACTTC.

This rearrangement joins TRBV2 to TRBJ2-1, with 10 nucleotides matching TRBD2. CDR1 SNHLY and CDR2 FYNNEI come from the germline V gene. The CDR3 covers 16 residues. After removal of 7 bases from V and 14 bases from J, the junction contained 20 bases not matched to a gene. Here the CDR3 DNA reads TGTGCCAGCAACGCCGAGTTACTAGCGGGAAGTGGGGGTGAGTTCTTC. As protein: CASNAELLAGSGGEFF.

The chain joins TRBV7-9 to TRBJ2-1; 8 nucleotides line up with TRBD2. With 5 bases clipped from V and 5 bases from J, the junction kept 14 bases outside the gene matches. Looked up from germline, CDR1 is SEHNR and CDR2 is FQNEAQ (reference sequence). This CDR3 has 17 residues. The DNA of the CDR3 is TGTGCCAGCAGCCCCAGGGGATTAGCGGGATGGAACAATGAGCAGTTCTTC. Protein: CASSPRGLAGWNNEQFF.

This clone was counted at least ten times. CDR3 loop: CASSQNRDRNSPLHF. For the CDR3, the DNA is TGTGCCAGCAGTCAAAACCGGGACAGGAATTCACCCCTCCACTTT. The V gene is TRBV5-4, the J gene TRBJ1-6, with 8 positions matching TRBD1. The length of the CDR3 is 15 residues. V was pared by 5 bases and J by 7 bases, with 8 bases of the junction left unmatched. Germline V gene lookup returns CDR1 SGHNT and CDR2 YYREEE (reference sequence).

This clone was counted at least ten times. The V and J genes are TRBV9 and TRBJ1-1; D remains unclear. Looked up from germline, CDR1 is SGDLS and CDR2 is YYNGEE. Trimming shortened V by 2 bases and J by 1 base, and 12 bases separated the two germline ends. CDR3 length: 15 residues. DNA of the CDR3: TGTGCCAGCAGCGTTGGGGTGGGGTGGAACACTGAAGCTTTCTTT. It translates to CASSVGVGWNTEAFF.

The rearrangement links TRBV7-2 to TRBJ2-3; TRBD2 agrees at 9 bases. Unmatched junction bases numbered 7, after V lost 1 base and J lost 5 bases. The CDR3 extends over 16 amino acids. Germline V gene data show CDR1 as SGHTA and CDR2 as FQGNSA. The CDR3 bases are TGTGCCAGCAGCTTAGGGGGTAGCGGGAGAGGAGATACGCAGTATTTT. Encoded protein: CASSLGGSGRGDTQYF.

This chain connects TRBV18 to TRBJ1-4; 8 nucleotides line up with TRBD1. Germline lookup yields CDR1 KGHSH and CDR2 LQKENI. The CDR3 runs to 15 residues. V lost 4 bases and J lost 8; bases outside the gene matches: 9. CDR3 in amino acids: CASSHTGTGDEKLFF. The CDR3 nucleotides read TGTGCCAGCTCACATACCGGGACAGGAGACGAAAAACTGTTTTTT.

The V and J genes are TRBV11-2 and TRBJ2-3; the match to TRBD2 covers 11 bases. Germline CDR1 is SGHAT and CDR2 is FQNNGV. The CDR3 loop spans 16 amino acids. Losses at the gene ends were 4 bases for V and 2 bases for J; bases not matched to a gene: 5. As DNA, the CDR3 is TGTGCCAGCAGCTCCCTAGCGGGAGGACTCACAGATACGCAGTATTTT. Protein sequence: CASSSLAGGLTDTQYF.

This chain links TRBV6-5 with TRBJ1-6; tentative D call: TRBD1 (6 bases). CDR3 length: 12 residues. In germline, CDR1 is MNHEY, CDR2 SVGAGI. Trimming took off 6 bases at V and 10 bases at J, with 10 bases between the two ends. DNA of the CDR3: TGTGCCAGCAGAACGCAGGGGTCACCCCTCCACTTT. It is translated as CASRTQGSPLHF.

The rearrangement links TRBV5-1 to TRBJ2-7; TRBD1 is a possible D gene (5 bases). Trimming pared 0 bases from V and 3 bases from J, leaving 13 bases between. The CDR3 contains 15 residues. Germline assignment: CDR1 SGHRS and CDR2 YFSETQ. The CDR3 region is CASSLDGQGRYEQYF. CDR3 in DNA: TGCGCCAGCAGCTTGGACGGCCAGGGCCGCTACGAGCAGTACTTC.

V is TRBV5-4 and J is TRBJ1-2, with unresolved D. V lost 4 bases to trimming and J lost 3 bases, with 16 bases between them. Germline values: CDR1 SGHNT, CDR2 YYREEE (reference sequence). The CDR3 is 15 residues long. CDR3 in amino acids: CASSPFPVDYYGYTF. DNA for the CDR3: TGTGCCAGCAGCCCATTCCCTGTAGACTACTATGGCTACACCTTC.

The chain recombines TRBV9 with TRBJ2-2; D not resolved. The CDR3 has 12 residues. V was trimmed by 4 bases and J by 15 bases, leaving 16 bases between them. Germline loops: CDR1 SGDLS, CDR2 YYNGEE. The DNA for the CDR3 is TGTGCCAGCAGCCCCGTTAGTCACGCTTTGTTTTTT. Encoded protein: CASSPVSHALFF.

The chain is built from TRBV9 and TRBJ2-2; D unclear. V lost 3 bases and J lost 0, with 9 bases in between. The CDR3 has 15 amino acids. The germline V gene has CDR1 SGDLS and CDR2 YYNGEE. The CDR3 DNA is TGTGCCAGCAGCGCGCTTTTTCCGAACACCGGGGAGCTGTTTTTT. Its protein product is CASSALFPNTGELFF.

This chain links TRBV2 with TRBJ1-1; possible D gene TRBD1, 6 bases. Germline CDR1 SNHLY, CDR2 FYNNEI. CDR3 length: 14 residues. Trimming left V 7 bases short and J 3 bases short, with 15 bases between. The CDR3: CASTVQGWDTEAFF. CDR3 coding DNA: TGTGCCAGCACTGTGCAGGGGTGGGACACTGAAGCTTTCTTT.

In this sample, this clone turned up many times. The V call is TRBV7-8, the J call TRBJ2-1; 9 bases are a match to TRBD2. The CDR3 has 16 residues. Trimming removed 7 bases from V and 2 bases from J; junction bases left unmatched: 9. Germline-derived CDR1 and CDR2 are SGHVS and FQNEAQ. The CDR3 region is CASNIGTSRTYNEQFF. The DNA of the CDR3 is TGTGCCAGCAACATCGGGACTAGCAGAACCTACAATGAGCAGTTCTTC. Together with reference TRBV7-8 and TRBJ2-1, the CDR3 gives the full variable domain: GAGVSQSPRYKVAKRGQDVALRCDPISGHVSLFWYQQALGQGPEFLTYFQNEAQLDKSGLPSDRFFAERPEGSVSTLKIQRTQQEDSAVYLCASNIGTSRTYNEQFFGPGTRLTVL.

The J gene is TRBJ2-1, the V gene TRBV10-3, with 7 bases identical to TRBD2. V lost 2 bases to trimming and J lost 2 bases; unmatched junction nucleotides: 3. This CDR3 spans 15 amino acids. Germline V gene lookup returns CDR1 ENHRY and CDR2 SYGVKD. This CDR3 is CAISETSATYNEQFF. CDR3 nucleotide sequence: TGTGCCATCAGTGAGACTAGCGCTACCTACAATGAGCAGTTCTTC.

This chain joins TRBV6-5 and TRBJ1-2, with 9 bases identical to TRBD1. Looked up from germline, CDR1 is MNHEY and CDR2 is SVGAGI. Trimming took 3 bases from V and 3 from J; bases not matched to a gene: 2. The CDR3 consists of 14 residues. The CDR3 loop reads CASSYGTGYYGYTF. In DNA form, the CDR3 reads TGTGCCAGCAGTTATGGGACAGGGTACTATGGCTACACCTTC.